This T cell receptor beta chain was recovered during a study of cytomegalovirus exposure and HLA in healthy donors. Study at large: Caucasian-associated ancestry cluster membership applied to around 80% of 300 to 450 genotyped donors. Study-wide findings and caveats: The presence/absence work took it that sequencing depth was about the same across donors. An ancestry cluster, one associated with Asian ancestry, reportedly showed fewer N-insertions than the approximately 670-donor mean in a later analysis.

This clone came up a few times. Antigen specificity is unknown. Primers included in the PCR were 60 Vbeta and 13 Jbeta primers. The repertoire was sequenced with immunoSEQ multiplex PCR; TCRdb's copy has only in-frame clones and lacks some. This table holds around 120,000 clones, over 65% found once. Germline V gene lookup returns CDR1 SGHTS and CDR2 YDEGEE. V lost 4 bases and J lost 9; bases outside the gene matches: 8. The CDR3 sequence is 14 residues long. The genes are TRBV5-8 and TRBJ1-1, with 11 bases matching TRBD1. The receptor was derived from a woman in her fifties or sixties in good health and CMV-seropositive. The sample was PBMCs. For the CDR3, the DNA is TGTGCCAGCAGCCTTACAGGACAGGGGGCGCAAGCTTTCTTT. The encoded protein is CASSLTGQGAQAFF.